This is a list of T cell receptor beta chains from one sample in a study of T cells in tumors after PD-1 blockade. Using immunoSEQ multiplex PCR, the repertoire was profiled, and TCRdb retains in-frame clones only, with some absent. The sample contains about 59,000 clones, around 77% of which appear only once. The specimen was PBMCs, collected before anti-PD-1 treatment. These receptors all stem from a human donor with basal cell carcinoma. The CDR3 runs from the conserved cysteine through the conserved F or W. A D gene is named only where the DNA matches it firmly. Clone size, where shown, is once, few, many, or a class for clones that have expanded.

TRBJ2-1 - few TRBV20-1 CSGNHQDEQFF TGCAGTGGCAACCATCAGGATGAGCAGTTCTTC
TRBJ1-5 - - TRBV7-9 CASSQGVGGSNQPQHF TGTGCCAGCAGCCAGGGCGTCGGGGGGAGCAATCAGCCCCAGCATTTT
TRBJ1-4 - - TRBV6-1 CASSEQGKLEKLFF TGTGCCAGCAGTGAACAGGGGAAGCTTGAAAAACTGTTTTTT
TRBJ1-6 - - TRBV5-6 CASSLDLGQYNSPLHF TGTGCCAGCAGCTTGGACTTAGGACAGTATAATTCACCCCTCCACTTT
TRBJ2-6 TRBD2 few TRBV4-1 CASSQAAGGVPGANVLTF TGCGCCAGCAGCCAAGCGGCGGGGGGCGTACCTGGGGCCAACGTCCTGACTTTC
TRBJ2-5 - - TRBV19 CASSGAINGETQYF TGTGCCAGTAGTGGGGCAATAAACGGGGAGACCCAGTACTTC
TRBJ2-6 - once TRBV7-9 CASSPSLSGANVLTF TGTGCCAGCAGCCCGAGCCTCTCTGGGGCCAACGTCCTGACTTTC
TRBJ2-5 - - TRBV18 CASSPLHGETQYF TGTGCCAGCTCACCTTTACATGGGGAGACCCAGTACTTC
TRBJ1-6 - - TRBV2 CASSRGGLKGSSYNSPLHF TGTGCCAGCAGCCGCGGAGGTCTAAAGGGCAGCTCCTATAATTCACCCCTCCACTTT
TRBJ2-2 TRBD1 - TRBV27 CASSLHRGNTGELFF TGTGCCAGCAGTTTACACAGGGGGAACACCGGGGAGCTGTTTTTT
TRBJ1-1 TRBD1 - TRBV4-1 CASSQEVTGDTEAFF TGCGCCAGCAGCCAAGAAGTAACAGGGGACACTGAAGCTTTCTTT
TRBJ1-1 - medium-sized TRBV7-9 CASSPWAGEAFF TGTGCCAGCAGCCCGTGGGCAGGTGAAGCTTTCTTT
TRBJ1-1 - - TRBV10-3 CAISARGTNTEAFF TGTGCCATCAGTGCCCGAGGGACGAACACTGAAGCTTTCTTT
TRBJ1-1 - - TRBV27 CASSFGGVAEAFF TGTGCCAGCAGTTTTGGGGGGGTCGCTGAAGCTTTCTTT
TRBJ1-4 - - TRBV5-1 CASSLIGGTGEKLFF TGCGCCAGCAGCTTGATTGGGGGGACCGGGGAAAAACTGTTTTTT
TRBJ1-1 - once TRBV12-5 CASGLVNTGKNTEAFF TGTGCTAGTGGTTTGGTAAACACAGGAAAGAACACTGAAGCTTTCTTT
TRBJ1-1 TRBD1 - TRBV6-5 CASKQGSNTEAFF TGTGCCAGCAAACAGGGGTCTAACACTGAAGCTTTCTTT
TRBJ2-3 TRBD1 - TRBV6-5 CASSTRTGITDTQYF TGTGCCAGCAGTACCCGGACAGGGATTACAGATACGCAGTATTTT
TRBJ1-2 - - TRBV19 CASREAGRDYGYTF TGTGCCAGTAGGGAGGCAGGGAGAGACTATGGCTACACCTTC
TRBJ2-1 - - TRBV9 CASSVEPQSSYNEQFF TGTGCCAGCAGCGTAGAGCCCCAAAGCTCCTACAATGAGCAGTTCTTC